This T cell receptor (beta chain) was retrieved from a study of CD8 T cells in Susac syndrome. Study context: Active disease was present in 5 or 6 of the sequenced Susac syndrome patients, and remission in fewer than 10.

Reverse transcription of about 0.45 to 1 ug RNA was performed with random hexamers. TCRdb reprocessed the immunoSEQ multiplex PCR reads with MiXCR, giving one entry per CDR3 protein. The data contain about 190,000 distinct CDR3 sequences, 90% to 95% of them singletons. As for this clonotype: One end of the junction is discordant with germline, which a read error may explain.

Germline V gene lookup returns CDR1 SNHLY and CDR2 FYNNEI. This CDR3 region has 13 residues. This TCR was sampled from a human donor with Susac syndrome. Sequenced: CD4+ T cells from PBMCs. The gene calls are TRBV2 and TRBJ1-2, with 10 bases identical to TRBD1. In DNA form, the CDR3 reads TGTGCCAGCAGCGAAGACAGGGGGCATGGCTACACCTTC. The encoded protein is CASSEDRGHGYTF.